This T cell receptor (beta chain) was identified in a study of cytomegalovirus exposure and HLA in healthy donors. Whole-study findings and limits: An assumption of roughly uniform sequencing depth across donors underlay the presence/absence analyses.

Donors had nominal health at sampling but likely had unrecorded immune exposures. Note on this clone: The antigen remains unidentified.

PCR primers comprised 60 Vbeta and 13 Jbeta primers. Here immunoSEQ multiplex PCR was the method, and the copy in TCRdb shows in-frame clones only, minus some. Here the sample spans about 140,000 clones, about 76% being singletons. This CDR3 has 15 amino acids. J lost 6 bases, V lost 2 bases, and 6 bases had no gene match. CDR1 is SEHNR, CDR2 FQNEAQ, per germline (reference sequence). The clonotype comes from a man younger than 30 in good health and CMV-seronegative. The sample consisted of PBMCs. The chain employs TRBV7-9 and TRBJ2-1; TRBD1 matches at 8 bases. The CDR3 spells CASSLTGGRGNEQFF. CDR3 DNA sequence: TGTGCCAGCAGCTTAACAGGGGGAAGGGGCAATGAGCAGTTCTTC.